This TCR beta chain was sequenced in a study of monozygotic twins with inflammatory bowel disease. Germline V gene data show CDR1 as SGHNT and CDR2 as YENEEA. The CDR3 is 17 residues long. Two nested PCRs, roughly 16 and 10 cycles, amplified TCRalpha and TCRbeta cDNA. TCRdb derives one entry per CDR3 protein from the 5' RACE reads, leaving out DNA. Its table lists tens of thousands of distinct CDR3 sequences. Of note for this clonotype: What it binds is not known.

General study points: A distinction between different T cell subtypes was not possible.

Sequencing input: blood. The chain recombines TRBV11-3 with TRBJ2-5; checking the TCRdb D call of TRBD1 is not possible without DNA. The sequence was collected from a human donor with ulcerative colitis or Crohn's disease, or a healthy co-twin of an affected twin (not recorded which). The CDR3 sequence is CASSLGSTGSSRETQYF.